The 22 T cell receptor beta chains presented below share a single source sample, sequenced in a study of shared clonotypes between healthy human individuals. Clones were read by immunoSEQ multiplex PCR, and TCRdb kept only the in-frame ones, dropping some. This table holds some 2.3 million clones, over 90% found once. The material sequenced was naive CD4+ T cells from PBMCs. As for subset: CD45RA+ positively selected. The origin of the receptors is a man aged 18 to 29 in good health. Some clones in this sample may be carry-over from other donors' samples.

CDR3 sequence (DNA): TGTGCCAGCAGCCTCTACCCCTTTAACTCTGGAAACACCATATATTTT. This gives the protein CASSLYPFNSGNTIYF. The J gene is TRBJ1-3, the V gene TRBV5-4, with D unresolved. The length of the CDR3 is 16 residues. The germline V and J ends were trimmed by 4 bases and 0 bases, with 14 bases remaining between them. Germline V gene sequence: CDR1 SGHNT, CDR2 YYREEE (reference sequence).

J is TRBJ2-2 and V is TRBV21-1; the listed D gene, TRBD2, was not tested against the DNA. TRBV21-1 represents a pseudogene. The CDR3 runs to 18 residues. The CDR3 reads CASSKYGTSGENTGELFF. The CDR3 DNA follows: TGTGCCAGCAGCAAGTATGGGACTAGCGGGGAGAACACCGGGGAGCTGTTTTTT.

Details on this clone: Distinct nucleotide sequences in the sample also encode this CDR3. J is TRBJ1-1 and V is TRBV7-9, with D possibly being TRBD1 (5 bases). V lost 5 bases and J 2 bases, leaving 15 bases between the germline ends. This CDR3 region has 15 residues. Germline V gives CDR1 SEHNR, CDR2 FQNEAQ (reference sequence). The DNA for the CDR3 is TGTGCCAGCAGCCGCCTGGGACCGCTCAACACTGAAGCTTTCTTT. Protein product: CASSRLGPLNTEAFF.

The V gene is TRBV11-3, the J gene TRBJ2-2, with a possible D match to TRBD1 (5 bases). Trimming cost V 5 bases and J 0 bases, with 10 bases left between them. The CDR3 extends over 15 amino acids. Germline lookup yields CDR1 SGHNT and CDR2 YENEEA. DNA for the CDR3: TGTGCCAGCAGCCCAGGACACGCGAACACCGGGGAGCTGTTTTTT. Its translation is CASSPGHANTGELFF. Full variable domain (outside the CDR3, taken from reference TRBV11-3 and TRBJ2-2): EAGVVQSPRYKIIEKKQPVAFWCNPISGHNTLYWYLQNLGQGPELLIRYENEEAVDDSQLPKDRFSAERLKGVDSTLKIQPAELGDSAVYLCASSPGHANTGELFFGEGSRLTVL.

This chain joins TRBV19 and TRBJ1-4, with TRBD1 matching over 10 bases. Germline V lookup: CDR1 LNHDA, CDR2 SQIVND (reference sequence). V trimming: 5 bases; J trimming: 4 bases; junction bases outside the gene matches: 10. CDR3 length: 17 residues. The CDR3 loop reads CASSPRDRGRGNEKLFF. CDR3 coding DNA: TGTGCCAGTAGTCCCCGGGACAGGGGAAGAGGTAATGAAAAACTGTTTTTT.

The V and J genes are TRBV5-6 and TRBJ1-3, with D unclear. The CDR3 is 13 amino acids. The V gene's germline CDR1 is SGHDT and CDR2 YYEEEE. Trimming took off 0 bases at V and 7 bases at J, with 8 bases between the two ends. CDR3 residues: CASSLGVWNTIYF. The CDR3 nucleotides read TGTGCCAGCAGCTTGGGCGTTTGGAACACCATATATTTT.

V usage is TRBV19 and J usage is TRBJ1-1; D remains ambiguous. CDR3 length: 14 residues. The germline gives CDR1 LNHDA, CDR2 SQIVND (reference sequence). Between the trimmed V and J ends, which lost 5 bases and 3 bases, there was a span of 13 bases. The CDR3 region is CASSPGSYHTEAFF. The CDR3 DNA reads TGTGCCAGTAGTCCGGGGTCCTACCACACTGAAGCTTTCTTT. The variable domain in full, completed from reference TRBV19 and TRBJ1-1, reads DGGITQSPKYLFRKEGQNVTLSCEQNLNHDAMYWYRQDPGQGLRLIYYSQIVNDFQKGDIAEGYSVSREKKESFPLTVTSAQKNPTAFYLCASSPGSYHTEAFFGQGTRLTVV.

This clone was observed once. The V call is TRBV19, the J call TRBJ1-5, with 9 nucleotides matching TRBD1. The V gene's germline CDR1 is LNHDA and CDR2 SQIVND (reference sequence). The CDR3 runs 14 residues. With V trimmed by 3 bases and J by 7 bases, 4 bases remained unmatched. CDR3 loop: CASSIPGTGQPQHF. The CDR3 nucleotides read TGTGCCAGTAGTATCCCTGGGACAGGGCAGCCCCAGCATTTT.

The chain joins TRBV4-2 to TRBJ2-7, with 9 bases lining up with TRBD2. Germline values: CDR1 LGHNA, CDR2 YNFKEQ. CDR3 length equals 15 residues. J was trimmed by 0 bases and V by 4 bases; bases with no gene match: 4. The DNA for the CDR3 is TGTGCCAGCAGCCGCGATAGCGGGAGCTCCTACGAGCAGTACTTC. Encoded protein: CASSRDSGSSYEQYF.

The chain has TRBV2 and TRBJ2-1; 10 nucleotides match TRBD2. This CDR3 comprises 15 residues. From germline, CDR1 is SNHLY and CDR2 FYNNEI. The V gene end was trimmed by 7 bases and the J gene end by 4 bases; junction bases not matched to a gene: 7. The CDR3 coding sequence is TGTGCCAGCATCGGAACTAGCGGGGTGTACAATGAGCAGTTCTTC. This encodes CASIGTSGVYNEQFF.

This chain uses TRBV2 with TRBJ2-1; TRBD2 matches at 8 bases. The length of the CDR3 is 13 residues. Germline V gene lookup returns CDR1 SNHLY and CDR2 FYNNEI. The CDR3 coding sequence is TGTGCGTCCGGGACTAGTTTTTCTAATGAGCAGTTCTTC. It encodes CASGTSFSNEQFF.

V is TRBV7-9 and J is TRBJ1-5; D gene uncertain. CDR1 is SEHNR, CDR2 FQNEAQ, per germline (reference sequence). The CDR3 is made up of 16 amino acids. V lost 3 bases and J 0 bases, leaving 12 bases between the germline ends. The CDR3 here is CASSFSRQDSNQPQHF. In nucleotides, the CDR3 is TGTGCCAGCAGCTTTTCCCGGCAAGATAGCAATCAGCCCCAGCATTTT.

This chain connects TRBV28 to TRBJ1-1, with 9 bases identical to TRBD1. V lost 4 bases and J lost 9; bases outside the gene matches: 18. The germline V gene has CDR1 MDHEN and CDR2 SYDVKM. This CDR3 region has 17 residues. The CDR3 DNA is TGTGCCAGCAGTTCCTCGGGACAGGGCGGGCAGTACGGTAAAGCTTTCTTT. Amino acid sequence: CASSSSGQGGQYGKAFF.

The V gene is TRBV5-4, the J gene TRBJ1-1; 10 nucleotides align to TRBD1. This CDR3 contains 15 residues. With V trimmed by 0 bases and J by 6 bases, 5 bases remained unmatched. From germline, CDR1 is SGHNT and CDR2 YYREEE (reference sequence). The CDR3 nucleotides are TGTGCCAGCAGCTTGGGGGGACAGGGGCGCGCTGAAGCTTTCTTT. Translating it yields CASSLGGQGRAEAFF.

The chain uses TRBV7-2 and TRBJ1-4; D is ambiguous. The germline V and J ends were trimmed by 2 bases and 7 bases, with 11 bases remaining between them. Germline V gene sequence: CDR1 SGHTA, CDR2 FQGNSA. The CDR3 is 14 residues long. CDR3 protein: CASSLSWWGEKLFF. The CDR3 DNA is TGTGCCAGCAGCTTATCTTGGTGGGGTGAAAAACTGTTTTTT.

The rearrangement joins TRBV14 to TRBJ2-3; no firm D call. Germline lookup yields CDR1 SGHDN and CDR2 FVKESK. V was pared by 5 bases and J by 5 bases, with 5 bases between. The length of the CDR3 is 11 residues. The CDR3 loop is CASSAIDTQYF. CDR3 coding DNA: TGTGCCAGCAGCGCGATAGATACGCAGTATTTT.

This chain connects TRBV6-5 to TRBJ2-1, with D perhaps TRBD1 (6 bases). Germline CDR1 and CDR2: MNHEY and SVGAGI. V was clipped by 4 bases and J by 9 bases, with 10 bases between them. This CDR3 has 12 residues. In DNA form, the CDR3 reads TGTGCCAGCAGTTTACAGGGTTCTGAGCAGTTCTTC. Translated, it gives CASSLQGSEQFF.

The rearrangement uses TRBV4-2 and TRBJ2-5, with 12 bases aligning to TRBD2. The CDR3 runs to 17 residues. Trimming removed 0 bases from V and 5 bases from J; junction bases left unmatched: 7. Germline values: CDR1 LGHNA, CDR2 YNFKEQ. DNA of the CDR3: TGTGCCAGCAGCCAAGATAGGCTAGCGGGAGGGCCGGAGACCCAGTACTTC. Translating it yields CASSQDRLAGGPETQYF.

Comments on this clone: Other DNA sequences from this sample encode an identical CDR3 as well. The CDR3 is CASSLVGELFF. In DNA, the CDR3 is TGTGCCAGCAGTTTGGTGGGGGAGCTGTTTTTT. The chain carries TRBV28 and TRBJ2-2, with D uncertain. The germline V gene encodes CDR1 MDHEN and CDR2 SYDVKM. This CDR3 is 11 amino acids long. V was cut by 3 bases and J by 8 bases, with 4 bases left in between.

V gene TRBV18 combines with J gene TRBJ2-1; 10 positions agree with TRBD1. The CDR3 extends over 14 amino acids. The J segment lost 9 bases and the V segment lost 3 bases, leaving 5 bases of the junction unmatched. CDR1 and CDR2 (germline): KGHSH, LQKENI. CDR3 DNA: TGTGCCAGCTCACCTGGGACAGGGGAGGTTGAGCAGTTCTTC. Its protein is CASSPGTGEVEQFF.

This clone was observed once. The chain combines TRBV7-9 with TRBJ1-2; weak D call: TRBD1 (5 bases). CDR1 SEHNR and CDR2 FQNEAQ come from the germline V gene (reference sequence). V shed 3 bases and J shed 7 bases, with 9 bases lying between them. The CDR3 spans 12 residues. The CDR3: CASSFTGGGYTF. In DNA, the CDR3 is TGTGCCAGCAGCTTTACGGGGGGTGGCTACACCTTC.

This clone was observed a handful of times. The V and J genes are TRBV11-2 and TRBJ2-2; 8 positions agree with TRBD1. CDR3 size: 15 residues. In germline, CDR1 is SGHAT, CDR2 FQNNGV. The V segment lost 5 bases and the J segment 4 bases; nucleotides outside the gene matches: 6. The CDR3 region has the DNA TGTGCCAGCAGCCCCGGGACAGGAGCCACCGGGGAGCTGTTTTTT. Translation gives CASSPGTGATGELFF.